The next 30 T cell receptor beta chains were all read from a single sample in a study of blood T cell repertoires in COVID-19. Assay: immunoSEQ multiplex PCR; the TCRdb copy retains only in-frame clones and omits some. The repertoire includes around 240,000 clones, roughly 84% of them detected once, and more than 0.75% sits in the top ten. The specimen sequenced was peripheral blood. All receptors come from a man aged 35 to 55 with acute or convalescent COVID-19.

The J gene is TRBJ1-1, the V gene TRBV11-2, with 7 bases lining up with TRBD1. This CDR3 contains 15 residues. Germline CDR1 is SGHAT and CDR2 is FQNNGV. The ends lost 4 bases at V and 1 base at J; junction bases unmatched: 6. The CDR3 coding sequence is TGTGCCAGCAGCTCCCGGACAGGCCCGAACACTGAAGCTTTCTTT. This translates into CASSSRTGPNTEAFF.

This chain links TRBV7-9 with TRBJ2-7; TRBD1 might be the D (6 bases). Deletions cut 5 bases from V and 3 bases from J, with 17 bases between. CDR3 length: 15 residues. Germline V CDR1 and CDR2: SEHNR, FQNEAQ (reference sequence). The CDR3 region has the DNA TGTGCCAGCAGCGCTGAGGGGGATACGATCTACGAGCAGTACTTC. This translates into CASSAEGDTIYEQYF.

CDR3 bases: TGTGCCAGCGGGTTAGGGACAGCTCAAGAGACCCAGTACTTC. It is translated as CASGLGTAQETQYF. This chain links TRBV28 with TRBJ2-5; 7 positions match TRBD1. CDR1 and CDR2 (germline): MDHEN, SYDVKM. Germline trimming cut 8 bases from V and 2 bases from J; bases unmatched to any gene: 8. CDR3 length equals 14 residues.

The rearrangement joins TRBV6-6 to TRBJ1-5, with D tentatively TRBD1 (6 bases). The germline V gene encodes CDR1 MNHNY and CDR2 SVGAGI (reference sequence). The germline V and J ends were trimmed by 5 bases and 2 bases, with 16 bases remaining between them. The CDR3 loop spans 16 amino acids. CDR3 bases: TGTGCCAGCAGTATACTAGGGGGAGCGGGCAATCAGCCCCAGCATTTT. Amino acid sequence: CASSILGGAGNQPQHF.

The rearrangement joins TRBV6-5 to TRBJ1-6; perhaps TRBD1 as D (5 bases). CDR1 is MNHEY and CDR2 is SVGAGI in the germline V gene. CDR3 size: 13 residues. V lost 5 bases to trimming and J lost 8 bases, with 10 bases between them. The CDR3 sequence: CASSPRVDSPLHF. CDR3 sequence (DNA): TGTGCCAGCAGTCCCAGGGTAGATTCACCCCTCCACTTT.

This chain links TRBV3-1 (or the pseudogene TRBV3-2) with TRBJ1-2; 7 nucleotides match TRBD1. CDR3 length equals 15 residues. V gave up 2 bases and J gave up 7 bases; unmatched junction bases: 10. The germline CDR1 and CDR2 sequences are LGHDT and YNNKEL (reference sequence). The CDR3 DNA sequence: TGTGCCAGCAGCCAACCGAGGGGGCTTTCCTCTGGCTACACCTTC. Translated, it gives CASSQPRGLSSGYTF.

V and J are TRBV28 and TRBJ1-5, with D unclear. V was shortened by 3 bases and J by 2 bases, with 11 bases between the two germline ends. Germline lookup yields CDR1 MDHEN and CDR2 SYDVKM. There are 15 residues in the CDR3. In DNA form, the CDR3 reads TGTGCCAGCAGTTTTAATACGGGTGGCAATCAGCCCCAGCATTTT. Amino acids: CASSFNTGGNQPQHF.

V gene TRBV3-1 (or the pseudogene TRBV3-2) combines with J gene TRBJ1-1, with 12 nucleotides matching TRBD1. The CDR3 is made up of 17 amino acids. V was clipped by 0 bases and J by 3 bases; unmatched bases: 5. Looked up from germline, CDR1 is LGHDT and CDR2 is YNNKEL (reference sequence). The CDR3 is CASSQEDRDRGHTEAFF. The CDR3 region has the DNA TGTGCCAGCAGCCAAGAGGATCGGGACAGGGGGCACACTGAAGCTTTCTTT.

This clone was counted a few times. The rearrangement uses TRBV7-9 and TRBJ1-2, with TRBD1 matching 8 bases. There are 14 residues in the CDR3. Germline CDR1 and CDR2: SEHNR and FQNEAQ (reference sequence). Trimming at V came to 6 bases and at J to 4 bases, leaving 7 bases not matched to a gene. The CDR3 spells CASRYPGGTYGYTF. Written as DNA, the CDR3 is TGTGCCAGCAGATACCCAGGGGGCACCTATGGCTACACCTTC.

This clone came up once. The V gene is TRBV5-6, the J gene TRBJ1-5; no firm D call. V lost 0 bases, J lost 2 bases, and 12 bases lay in between. CDR1 and CDR2 from the germline V gene are SGHDT and YYEEEE. CDR3 size: 16 residues. The CDR3 DNA follows: TGTGCCAGCAGCTTGGGGTCCCCCCGGGGCAATCAGCCCCAGCATTTT. Protein sequence: CASSLGSPRGNQPQHF.

The CDR3 DNA follows: TGTGCCAGCAGCGGCGCACAGGGACTGAACACTGAAGCTTTCTTT. Translation gives CASSGAQGLNTEAFF. The V call is TRBV5-6, the J call TRBJ1-1; D is possibly TRBD1 (6 bases). This CDR3 has 15 residues. The V and J ends lost 4 bases and 0 bases respectively, with 13 bases between them. CDR1 and CDR2 (germline): SGHDT, YYEEEE.

This clone was counted once. V gene TRBV2 combines with J gene TRBJ1-6, with D possibly matching TRBD1 (5 bases). This CDR3 is built from 13 residues. Per the germline V gene, CDR1 is SNHLY and CDR2 is FYNNEI. Trimming left V 4 bases short and J 10 bases short, with 11 bases between. DNA for the CDR3: TGTGCCAGCAGTGGACAGATTCCCTCACCCCTCCACTTT. The encoded protein is CASSGQIPSPLHF.

CDR3 sequence: CSASPTGGVSGYTF. DNA of the CDR3: TGCAGTGCTAGTCCTACAGGGGGCGTCTCTGGCTACACCTTC. The chain couples TRBV20-1 to TRBJ1-2; 9 bases match TRBD1. The CDR3 has 14 amino acids. Trimming took 3 bases from V and 7 from J; bases not matched to a gene: 9. In germline, CDR1 is DFQATT, CDR2 SNEGSKA (reference sequence).

The chain links TRBV13 to TRBJ1-6, with 8 nucleotides matching TRBD1. The CDR3 contains 14 residues. J gave up 11 bases and V 2 bases, and 5 bases lay outside the gene matches. Germline CDR1 reads PRHDT; CDR2 reads FYEKMQ (reference sequence). CDR3 bases: TGTGCCAGCAGCTTACGGACAGGGAGTACACCCCTCCACTTT. Translation: CASSLRTGSTPLHF.

The chain has TRBV27 and TRBJ1-1, with no clear D. The ends were cut back, 2 bases at V and 6 bases at J, with 16 bases in the middle. This CDR3 contains 15 residues. The germline gives CDR1 MNHEY, CDR2 SMNVEV (reference sequence). The CDR3 spells CASSLTPAQTSEAFF. The CDR3 nucleotides read TGTGCCAGCAGTTTAACCCCAGCACAGACCTCTGAAGCTTTCTTT.

The chain carries TRBV5-1 and TRBJ2-7; no clear D gene. From germline, CDR1 is SGHRS and CDR2 YFSETQ. Trimming removed 0 bases at V and 4 bases at J, with 2 bases between. This CDR3 is 11 amino acids long. The chain's CDR3 is CASSLAYEQYF. The CDR3, as DNA: TGCGCCAGCAGCTTGGCATACGAGCAGTACTTC.

This clone has just one count. This rearrangement joins TRBV4-1 to TRBJ2-3; D gene uncertain. CDR1 MGHRA and CDR2 YSYEKL come from the germline V gene. V was clipped by 4 bases and J by 5 bases, with 10 bases between them. The CDR3 is made up of 13 amino acids. The CDR3 loop reads CASSRAEEDTQYF. The CDR3 DNA sequence: TGCGCCAGCAGCCGTGCAGAAGAAGATACGCAGTATTTT.

This clone was counted a few times. V and J are TRBV30 and TRBJ2-7, with a possible D match to TRBD1 (6 bases). The V end was cut by 5 bases, the J end by 4 bases, with 15 bases between. The CDR3 has 13 amino acids. Germline V lookup: CDR1 GTSNPN, CDR2 SVGIG (reference sequence). The CDR3 nucleotides read TGTGCCTGGTCCCACCCCAGGGGTTACGAGCAGTACTTC. It codes for CAWSHPRGYEQYF.

The V and J genes are TRBV5-4 and TRBJ2-7; 8 bases map to TRBD1. V was pared by 4 bases and J by 2 bases, with 5 bases of the junction left unmatched. The CDR3 has 14 amino acids. Germline loops: CDR1 SGHNT, CDR2 YYREEE (reference sequence). CDR3 in amino acids: CASSLGQGPYEQYF. In DNA, the CDR3 is TGTGCCAGCAGCCTAGGACAGGGACCCTACGAGCAGTACTTC.

The chain is built from TRBV11-2 and TRBJ1-6, with 7 bases that match TRBD1. The CDR3 contains 15 residues. J gave up 4 bases and V 5 bases, and 5 bases lay outside the gene matches. Germline CDR1 and CDR2: SGHAT and FQNNGV. CDR3 in amino acids: CASSPGQTYNSPLHF. The CDR3 DNA reads TGTGCCAGCAGCCCGGGACAGACTTATAATTCACCCCTCCACTTT.

This clone was observed a handful of times. The CDR3 DNA is TGTGCCAGCAGCGTAGAAGGAGGTATTGGAAACACCATATATTTT. Residues: CASSVEGGIGNTIYF. The chain combines TRBV9 with TRBJ1-3; no definite D call. V lost 0 bases to trimming and J lost 3 bases, with 10 bases between them. CDR3 length equals 15 residues. Germline CDR1 SGDLS, CDR2 YYNGEE.

This chain links TRBV5-6 with TRBJ2-7; D unresolved. Trimming stripped 2 bases from V and 1 base from J, with 7 bases between. Germline loops: CDR1 SGHDT, CDR2 YYEEEE. There are 13 residues in the CDR3. The CDR3 coding sequence is TGTGCCAGCAGCTTTATACAGTCCTACGAGCAGTACTTC. Encoded protein: CASSFIQSYEQYF.

The chain uses TRBV4-3 and TRBJ2-1, with 9 bases identical to TRBD1. The CDR3 extends over 15 amino acids. The J segment lost 8 bases and the V segment lost 4 bases, leaving 9 bases of the junction unmatched. Germline V gene sequence: CDR1 LGHNA, CDR2 YSLEER. The CDR3 nucleotides are TGCGCCAGCAGCCCAACCGGGACAGGGAACGATGAGCAGTTCTTC. The encoded protein is CASSPTGTGNDEQFF.

The chain employs TRBV5-6 and TRBJ1-2; TRBD1 aligns across 10 bases. There are 14 residues in the CDR3. V shed 4 bases, J shed 7 bases, and the junction held 7 bases outside the gene matches. CDR1 SGHDT and CDR2 YYEEEE come from the germline V gene. The CDR3 DNA reads TGTGCCAGCAGCCACGACAGGGGGCGTCTTGGCTACACCTTC. The encoded protein is CASSHDRGRLGYTF.

With respect to this clone: Within the sample, other DNA sequences also encode this same CDR3. This chain connects TRBV18 to TRBJ1-2, with D possibly being TRBD1 (5 bases). The CDR3 is 13 residues long. V was clipped by 3 bases and J by 1 base, with 6 bases between them. Germline V gene data show CDR1 as KGHSH and CDR2 as LQKENI. The CDR3 reads CASSPDSNYGYTF. DNA for the CDR3: TGTGCCAGCTCACCCGACAGTAACTATGGCTACACCTTC.

The V gene is TRBV5-8, the J gene TRBJ2-5; 16 nucleotides match TRBD2. The CDR3 has 19 residues. V was pared by 4 bases and J by 0 bases, with 9 bases of the junction left unmatched. Germline-derived CDR1 and CDR2 are SGHTS and YDEGEE. The chain's CDR3 is CASSPEGLAGGTYQETQYF. As DNA, the CDR3 is TGTGCCAGCAGCCCGGAGGGACTAGCGGGGGGGACCTACCAAGAGACCCAGTACTTC.

This sequence joins TRBV12-3 or TRBV12-4 and TRBJ2-3; a weak D match, TRBD2 (5 bases). V lost 7 bases to trimming and J lost 8 bases, with 13 bases between them. This CDR3 contains 12 residues. CDR3: CASMRVSGTQYF. The CDR3 nucleotides are TGTGCCAGCATGAGGGTTTCCGGTACGCAGTATTTT.

V usage is TRBV9 and J usage is TRBJ2-1; tentatively, D is TRBD2 (5 bases). The CDR3 spans 14 residues. From germline, CDR1 is SGDLS and CDR2 YYNGEE. V lost 2 bases to trimming and J lost 6 bases, with 12 bases between them. CDR3 in amino acids: CASSVRGSVNEQFF. DNA of the CDR3: TGTGCCAGCAGCGTCCGGGGTAGCGTCAATGAGCAGTTCTTC.

V usage is TRBV2 and J usage is TRBJ1-5; D ambiguous. V lost 3 bases, J lost 7 bases, and 10 bases lay in between. The CDR3 length is 13 residues. CDR1 SNHLY and CDR2 FYNNEI come from the germline V gene. The CDR3 sequence: CASSELRGQPQHF. The CDR3 nucleotides are TGTGCCAGCAGTGAGTTGAGAGGGCAGCCCCAGCATTTT.

The rearrangement joins TRBV29-1 to TRBJ1-1; 7 positions match TRBD1. The CDR3 loop spans 15 amino acids. V shed 7 bases, J shed 0 bases, and the junction held 11 bases outside the gene matches. Germline loops: CDR1 SQVTM, CDR2 ANQGSEA. Here the CDR3 reads CSAVQGNKVNTEAFF. CDR3 nucleotides: TGCAGCGCTGTACAGGGGAATAAGGTGAACACTGAAGCTTTCTTT. Together with reference TRBV29-1 and TRBJ1-1, the CDR3 gives the full variable domain: SAVISQKPSRDICQRGTSLTIQCQVDSQVTMMFWYRQQPGQSLTLIATANQGSEATYESGFVIDKFPISRPNLTFSTLTVSNMSPEDSSIYLCSAVQGNKVNTEAFFGQGTRLTVV.